What follows are 30 T cell receptor beta chains derived from one specimen sequenced in a study of PD-L1 blockade in urothelial cancer. Sample time point: pretreatment peripheral blood. Sequenced by immunoSEQ multiplex PCR; TCRdb stores in-frame clones only, minus some. The repertoire holds 60,000 to 70,000 clones, with 81% as singletons. The sample here was PBMCs, taken around atezolizumab (anti-PD-L1) treatment. All receptors derive from a man aged 65 to 85 with urothelial cancer.

This chain connects TRBV11-2 to TRBJ1-1; perhaps TRBD1 as D (5 bases). The germline gives CDR1 SGHAT, CDR2 FQNNGV. The V end was cut by 4 bases, the J end by 1 base, with 16 bases between. The CDR3 loop spans 16 amino acids. As DNA, the CDR3 is TGTGCCAGCAGCTGGTGGGACTCTGTAGAGAACACTGAAGCTTTCTTT. Translating gives CASSWWDSVENTEAFF. Based on the CDR3 plus reference TRBV11-2 and TRBJ1-1, the full variable domain is EAGVAQSPRYKIIEKRQSVAFWCNPISGHATLYWYQQILGQGPKLLIQFQNNGVVDDSQLPKDRFSAERLKGVDSTLKIQPAKLEDSAVYLCASSWWDSVENTEAFFGQGTRLTVV.

V gene TRBV6-1 combines with J gene TRBJ2-1, with 8 positions matching TRBD2. The CDR3 is 19 amino acids. The germline gives CDR1 MNHNS, CDR2 SASEGT. V was pared by 2 bases and J by 0 bases, with 12 bases of the junction left unmatched. The CDR3 DNA sequence: TGTGCCAGCAGTGAACAGTGGGCTAGCGGGTTCAGCTCCTACAATGAGCAGTTCTTC. This codes for CASSEQWASGFSSYNEQFF.

This sequence joins TRBV10-3 and TRBJ2-1, with D tentatively TRBD1 (6 bases). V gave up 3 bases and J gave up 5 bases, with 17 bases separating them. In germline, CDR1 is ENHRY, CDR2 SYGVKD. CDR3 size: 16 residues. The CDR3 DNA is TGTGCCATCAGTGAATCCCGGACAGTGCGAAACAATGAGCAGTTCTTC. This translates into CAISESRTVRNNEQFF.

J is TRBJ2-3 and V is TRBV13; maybe TRBD2 (5 bases). Germline V CDR1 and CDR2: PRHDT, FYEKMQ (reference sequence). The germline V and J ends were trimmed by 4 bases and 0 bases, with 5 bases remaining between them. The CDR3 consists of 13 residues. The CDR3 coding sequence is TGTGCCAGCAGCTCGGGGAGCACAGATACGCAGTATTTT. It codes for CASSSGSTDTQYF.

The chain is built from TRBV5-6 and TRBJ2-1, with TRBD2 as a possible D gene (6 bases). The germline gives CDR1 SGHDT, CDR2 YYEEEE. The CDR3 is made up of 11 amino acids. V lost 4 bases and J 11 bases, leaving 10 bases between the germline ends. CDR3 nucleotide sequence: TGTGCCAGCAGCGTGAGCGGGCAGCAGTTCTTC. It is translated as CASSVSGQQFF.

This chain links TRBV10-2 with TRBJ1-5, with D unresolved. This CDR3 has 14 residues. Germline values: CDR1 WSHSY, CDR2 SAAADI. Trimming cost V 6 bases and J 2 bases, with 11 bases left between them. The CDR3 region is CASRPAGGNQPQHF. In DNA, the CDR3 is TGCGCCAGCAGGCCGGCCGGGGGCAATCAGCCCCAGCATTTT.

The rearrangement joins TRBV19 to TRBJ2-7; 8 nucleotides line up with TRBD1. There are 15 residues in the CDR3. V lost 7 bases to trimming and J lost 3 bases; unmatched junction nucleotides: 11. The V gene's germline CDR1 is LNHDA and CDR2 SQIVND (reference sequence). The CDR3 loop is CASNPTGESIYEQYF. CDR3 sequence (DNA): TGTGCCAGTAACCCGACAGGGGAATCAATCTACGAGCAGTACTTC.

The chain has TRBV18 and TRBJ1-1; D gene ambiguous. The CDR3 consists of 14 residues. CDR1 KGHSH and CDR2 LQKENI come from the germline V gene. Trimming took off 3 bases at V and 8 bases at J, with 16 bases between the two ends. CDR3 in amino acids: CASSPGTDKTEAFF. Here the CDR3 DNA reads TGTGCCAGCTCACCTGGTACAGATAAAACAGAAGCTTTCTTT.

This chain uses TRBV11-2 with TRBJ2-7, with TRBD2 matching over 8 bases. The V gene end was trimmed by 1 base and the J gene end by 3 bases; junction bases not matched to a gene: 2. Germline loops: CDR1 SGHAT, CDR2 FQNNGV. The CDR3 has 14 residues. The CDR3 DNA reads TGTGCCAGCAGCTTAGCGGGAGGGATCTACGAGCAGTACTTC. This gives the protein CASSLAGGIYEQYF.

The rearrangement links TRBV28 to TRBJ2-5; 8 bases fit TRBD1. The CDR3 loop spans 14 amino acids. V dropped 11 bases and J dropped 2; count of bases not matched to a gene: 10. CDR1 is MDHEN, CDR2 SYDVKM, per germline. The CDR3 DNA sequence: TGTGCCGTCGGAGACAGGGGTGCACAAGAGACCCAGTACTTC. Translating it yields CAVGDRGAQETQYF. Together with reference TRBV28 and TRBJ2-5, the CDR3 gives the full variable domain: DVKVTQSSRYLVKRTGEKVFLECVQDMDHENMFWYRQDPGLGLRLIYFSYDVKMKEKGDIPEGYSVSREKKERFSLILESASTNQTSMYLCAVGDRGAQETQYFGPGTRLLVL.

The chain joins TRBV7-6 to TRBJ2-5, with 10 bases matching TRBD1. Germline trimming cut 4 bases from V and 5 bases from J; bases unmatched to any gene: 7. CDR3 length: 15 amino acids. In germline, CDR1 is SGHVS, CDR2 FNYEAQ. CDR3 protein: CASSSSPGQGETQYF. As DNA, the CDR3 is TGTGCCAGCAGCTCCTCTCCGGGACAGGGGGAGACCCAGTACTTC.

The gene calls are TRBV9 and TRBJ1-1; no clear D gene. This CDR3 has 13 amino acids. Germline V gene data show CDR1 as SGDLS and CDR2 as YYNGEE. Deletions cut 0 bases from V and 7 bases from J, with 10 bases between. The CDR3 DNA sequence: TGTGCCAGCAGCGTAGGAGGGTCGGGTGAAGCTTTCTTT. It specifies CASSVGGSGEAFF.

The chain couples TRBV7-9 to TRBJ2-2; maybe TRBD2 (5 bases). In germline, CDR1 is SEHNR, CDR2 FQNEAQ (reference sequence). Trimming pared 3 bases from V and 2 bases from J, leaving 13 bases between. The CDR3 covers 16 residues. The CDR3 here is CASSFLLGVNTGELFF. The CDR3, as DNA: TGTGCCAGCAGCTTCTTACTAGGAGTAAACACCGGGGAGCTGTTTTTT. Drawing the rest from reference TRBV7-9 and TRBJ2-2, the complete variable domain is DTGVSQNPRHKITKRGQNVTFRCDPISEHNRLYWYRQTLGQGPEFLTYFQNEAQLEKSRLLSDRFSAERPKGSFSTLEIQRTEQGDSAMYLCASSFLLGVNTGELFFGEGSRLTVL.

The chain has TRBV5-1 and TRBJ1-2; 9 nucleotides match TRBD1. The CDR3 has 15 amino acids. The germline gives CDR1 SGHRS, CDR2 YFSETQ. V shed 5 bases and J 2 bases; nucleotides not matched to a gene: 7. The chain's CDR3 is CASRQDRGRNYGYTF. The CDR3 DNA is TGCGCCAGCAGGCAGGACAGGGGAAGGAACTATGGCTACACCTTC.

The chain carries TRBV15 and TRBJ1-1; D ambiguous. Germline CDR1 and CDR2: LNHNV and YYDKDF (reference sequence). The V end was cut by 0 bases, the J end by 0 bases, with 8 bases between. The CDR3 is 15 residues long. The CDR3 here is CATSRDLSMNTEAFF. The CDR3 nucleotides read TGTGCCACCAGCAGAGACCTATCAATGAACACTGAAGCTTTCTTT.

This clone was recorded only once. The chain has TRBV6-5 and TRBJ1-3; D is ambiguous. The ends were cut back, 10 bases at V and 4 bases at J, with 11 bases in the middle. The length of the CDR3 is 12 residues. CDR1 MNHEY and CDR2 SVGAGI come from the germline V gene. The CDR3 coding sequence is TGTGCCACTCTCGGGGTCGGAAACACCATATATTTT. Its translation: CATLGVGNTIYF.

The chain is built from TRBV10-3 and TRBJ2-1, with D perhaps TRBD1 (6 bases). The CDR3 is 15 amino acids. Between the trimmed V and J ends, which lost 7 bases and 8 bases, there was a span of 21 bases. Germline V gene sequence: CDR1 ENHRY, CDR2 SYGVKD. CDR3 sequence: CAIIKEQGTTDEQFF. DNA of the CDR3: TGTGCCATCATTAAAGAGCAGGGGACGACAGATGAGCAGTTCTTC.

The rearrangement links TRBV19 to TRBJ1-5; weak D call: TRBD1 (5 bases). The CDR3 contains 14 residues. The germline V gene has CDR1 LNHDA and CDR2 SQIVND (reference sequence). V lost 4 bases and J lost 7, with 14 bases in between. This chain's CDR3 is CASSTMGGAQPQHF. CDR3 in DNA: TGTGCCAGTAGTACCATGGGGGGAGCGCAGCCCCAGCATTTT. Based on the CDR3 plus reference TRBV19 and TRBJ1-5, the full variable domain is DGGITQSPKYLFRKEGQNVTLSCEQNLNHDAMYWYRQDPGQGLRLIYYSQIVNDFQKGDIAEGYSVSREKKESFPLTVTSAQKNPTAFYLCASSTMGGAQPQHFGDGTRLSIL.

In its sample, this clone is medium-sized. V is TRBV5-1 and J is TRBJ2-7; D perhaps matches TRBD1 (6 bases). V lost 4 bases to trimming and J lost 3 bases, with 11 bases between them. The CDR3 sequence is 13 residues long. Germline V gives CDR1 SGHRS, CDR2 YFSETQ. The CDR3 sequence: CASSTGQHYEQYF. The CDR3 DNA is TGCGCCAGCAGCACAGGACAGCACTACGAGCAGTACTTC.

The chain links TRBV5-1 to TRBJ2-7; D is unresolved. V was clipped by 0 bases and J by 5 bases, with 15 bases between them. Germline V gene sequence: CDR1 SGHRS, CDR2 YFSETQ. The CDR3 extends over 15 amino acids. The CDR3, as DNA: TGCGCCAGCAGCTTGGGGCCAGCGTTAGACCACGAGCAGTACTTC. Its translation is CASSLGPALDHEQYF.

V and J are TRBV6-4 and TRBJ2-3, with a tentative D call TRBD2 (6 bases). Trimming took 6 bases from V and 5 from J, leaving 6 bases between them. The CDR3 sequence is 11 residues long. The V gene's germline CDR1 is MRHNA and CDR2 SNTAGT. CDR3 protein: CASSGGDTQYF. Here the CDR3 DNA reads TGTGCCAGCAGCGGGGGAGATACGCAGTATTTT.

This clone came up a few times. The chain employs TRBV19 and TRBJ1-5, with TRBD1 matching 7 bases. Germline trimming cut 0 bases from V and 1 base from J; bases unmatched to any gene: 9. CDR3 length: 18 amino acids. The germline gives CDR1 LNHDA, CDR2 SQIVND (reference sequence). This CDR3 reads CASSIDPRGQPSNQPQHF. The CDR3 DNA reads TGTGCCAGTAGTATAGACCCAAGGGGACAGCCAAGCAATCAGCCCCAGCATTTT.

This sequence joins TRBV6-1 and TRBJ2-7; D may be TRBD2 (6 bases). This CDR3 region has 14 residues. Germline CDR1 and CDR2: MNHNS and SASEGT. The V end was cut by 6 bases, the J end by 2 bases, with 14 bases between. The DNA of the CDR3 is TGTGCCAGCAGCCGAAGTCTAGCGACCTACGAGCAGTACTTC. Protein product: CASSRSLATYEQYF.

The gene calls are TRBV15 and TRBJ1-3, with 9 bases matching TRBD1. The trim removed 2 bases at V and 4 bases at J, leaving 6 bases unmatched. The CDR3 contains 16 residues. Germline CDR1 LNHNV, CDR2 YYDKDF (reference sequence). This CDR3 is CATSRPTGGGGNTIYF. Here the CDR3 DNA reads TGTGCCACCAGCAGACCCACAGGGGGCGGAGGAAACACCATATATTTT.

This clone has only a few counts. The rearrangement links TRBV7-9 to TRBJ1-5, with D possibly TRBD1 on 6 matching bases. The CDR3 is made up of 12 amino acids. The ends were cut back, 4 bases at V and 7 bases at J, with 8 bases in the middle. Germline-derived CDR1 and CDR2 are SEHNR and FQNEAQ (reference sequence). CDR3 sequence reads: CASSSTGQPQHF. The CDR3 DNA sequence: TGTGCCAGCAGCTCCACAGGGCAGCCCCAGCATTTT.

The DNA of the CDR3 is TGTGCCAGCAGTCAAAACCGGGGACAGTCCAATCAGCCCCAGCATTTT. Its translation: CASSQNRGQSNQPQHF. The chain carries TRBV6-6 and TRBJ1-5, with 7 bases that match TRBD1. The CDR3 loop spans 16 amino acids. J was trimmed by 3 bases and V by 5 bases; bases with no gene match: 10. Germline CDR1 reads MNHNY; CDR2 reads SVGAGI (reference sequence).

With regard to this clone: A read error may account for a junction end that differs from germline. This chain uses TRBV7-7 with TRBJ1-5; no clear D. CDR1 is SSHAT and CDR2 is FNYEAQ in the germline V gene (reference sequence). The CDR3 spans 17 residues. The chain's CDR3 is CASSPSVNLNSNQPQHF. CDR3 DNA: TGTGCTAGCAGCCCCTCGGTAAACCTTAATAGCAATCAGCCCCAGCATTTT.

This sequence joins TRBV19 and TRBJ2-5; a weak D match, TRBD1 (5 bases). The germline V gene has CDR1 LNHDA and CDR2 SQIVND (reference sequence). V dropped 5 bases and J dropped 1 base, with 11 bases sitting between them. The CDR3 loop spans 14 amino acids. The DNA of the CDR3 is TGTGCCAGTAGTGAAGGACACTCCCAAGAGACCCAGTACTTC. Translation gives CASSEGHSQETQYF.

V gene TRBV2 combines with J gene TRBJ1-5; D not resolved. This CDR3 spans 15 amino acids. The V end lost 3 bases, the J end lost 6 bases, and 15 bases lay between the germline ends. Germline lookup yields CDR1 SNHLY and CDR2 FYNNEI. The CDR3 DNA reads TGTGCCAGCAGTGAGGAGGCAGGTCGATCTCAGCCCCAGCATTTT. Translating gives CASSEEAGRSQPQHF.

With respect to this clone: This sample includes further DNA sequences coding for the same CDR3. The chain links TRBV18 to TRBJ2-7; 9 bases line up with TRBD1. Germline loops: CDR1 KGHSH, CDR2 LQKENI. CDR3 length: 14 residues. V trimming: 3 bases; J trimming: 3 bases; junction bases outside the gene matches: 3. The CDR3 coding sequence is TGTGCCAGCTCACCGGGGACAGGGAGCTACGAGCAGTACTTC. It specifies CASSPGTGSYEQYF.